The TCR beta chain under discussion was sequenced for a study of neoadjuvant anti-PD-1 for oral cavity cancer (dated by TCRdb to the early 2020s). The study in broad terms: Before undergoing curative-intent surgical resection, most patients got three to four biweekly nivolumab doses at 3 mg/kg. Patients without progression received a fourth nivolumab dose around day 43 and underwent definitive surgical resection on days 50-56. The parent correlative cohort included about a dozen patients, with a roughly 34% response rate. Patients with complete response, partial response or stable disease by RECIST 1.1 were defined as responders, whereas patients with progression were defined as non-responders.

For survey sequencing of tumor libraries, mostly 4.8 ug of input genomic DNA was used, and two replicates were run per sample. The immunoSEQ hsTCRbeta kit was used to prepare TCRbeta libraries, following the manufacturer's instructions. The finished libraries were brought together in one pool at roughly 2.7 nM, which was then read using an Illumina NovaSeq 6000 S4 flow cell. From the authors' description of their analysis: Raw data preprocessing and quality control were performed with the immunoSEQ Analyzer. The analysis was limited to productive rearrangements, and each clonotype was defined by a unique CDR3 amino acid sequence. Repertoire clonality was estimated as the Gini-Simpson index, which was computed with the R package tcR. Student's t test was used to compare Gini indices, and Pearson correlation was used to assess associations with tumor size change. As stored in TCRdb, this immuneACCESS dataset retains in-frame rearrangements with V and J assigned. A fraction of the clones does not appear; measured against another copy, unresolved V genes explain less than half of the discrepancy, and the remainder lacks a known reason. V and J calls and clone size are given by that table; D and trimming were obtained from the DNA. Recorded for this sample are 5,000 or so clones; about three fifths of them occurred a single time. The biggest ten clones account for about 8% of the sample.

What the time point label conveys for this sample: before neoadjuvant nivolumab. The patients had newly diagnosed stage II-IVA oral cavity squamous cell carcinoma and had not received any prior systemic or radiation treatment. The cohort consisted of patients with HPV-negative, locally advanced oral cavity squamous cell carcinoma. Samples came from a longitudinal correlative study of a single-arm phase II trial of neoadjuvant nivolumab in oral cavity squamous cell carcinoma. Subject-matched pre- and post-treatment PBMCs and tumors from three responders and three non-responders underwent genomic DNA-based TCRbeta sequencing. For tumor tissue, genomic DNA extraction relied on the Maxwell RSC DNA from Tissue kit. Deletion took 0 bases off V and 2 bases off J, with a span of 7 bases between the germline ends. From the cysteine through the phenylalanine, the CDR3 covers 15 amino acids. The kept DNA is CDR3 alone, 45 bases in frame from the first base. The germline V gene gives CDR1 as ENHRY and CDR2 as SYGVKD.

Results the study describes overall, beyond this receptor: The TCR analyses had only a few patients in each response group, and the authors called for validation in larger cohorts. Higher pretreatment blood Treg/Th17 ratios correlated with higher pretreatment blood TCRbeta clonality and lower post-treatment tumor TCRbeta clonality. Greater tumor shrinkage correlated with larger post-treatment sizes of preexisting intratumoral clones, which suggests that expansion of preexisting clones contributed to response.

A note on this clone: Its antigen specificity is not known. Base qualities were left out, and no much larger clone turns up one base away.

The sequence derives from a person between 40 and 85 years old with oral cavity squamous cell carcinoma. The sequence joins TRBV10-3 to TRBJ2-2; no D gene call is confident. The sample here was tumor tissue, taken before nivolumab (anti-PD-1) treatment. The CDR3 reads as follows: CAISESAGNTGELFF. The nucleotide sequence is TGTGCCATCAGTGAGTCGGCCGGAAACACCGGGGAGCTGTTTTTT.